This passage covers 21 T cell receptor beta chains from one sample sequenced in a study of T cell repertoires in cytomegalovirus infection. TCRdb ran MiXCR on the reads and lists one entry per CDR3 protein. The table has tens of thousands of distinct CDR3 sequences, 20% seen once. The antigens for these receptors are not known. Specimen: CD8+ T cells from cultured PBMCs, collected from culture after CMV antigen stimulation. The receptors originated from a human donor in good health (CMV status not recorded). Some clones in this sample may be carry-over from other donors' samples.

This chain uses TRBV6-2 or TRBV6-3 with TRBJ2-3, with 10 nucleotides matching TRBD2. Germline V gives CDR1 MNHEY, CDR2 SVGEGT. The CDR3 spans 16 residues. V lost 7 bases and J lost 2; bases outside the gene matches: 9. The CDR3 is CASTEHLAGDTDTQYF. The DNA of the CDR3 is TGTGCCAGCACAGAACATCTAGCGGGGGACACAGATACGCAGTATTTT.

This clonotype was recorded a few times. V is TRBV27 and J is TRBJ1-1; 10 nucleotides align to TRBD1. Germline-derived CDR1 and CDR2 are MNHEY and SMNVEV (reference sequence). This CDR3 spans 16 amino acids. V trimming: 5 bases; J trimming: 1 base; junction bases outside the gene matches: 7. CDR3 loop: CASSPGTGVENTEAFF. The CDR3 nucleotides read TGTGCCAGCAGTCCAGGGACAGGGGTAGAGAACACTGAAGCTTTCTTT.

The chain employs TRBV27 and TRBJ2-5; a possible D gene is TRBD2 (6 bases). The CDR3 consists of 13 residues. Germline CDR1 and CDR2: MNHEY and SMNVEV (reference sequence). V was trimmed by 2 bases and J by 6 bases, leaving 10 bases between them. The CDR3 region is CASSLHGGKTQYF. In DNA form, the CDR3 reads TGTGCCAGCAGTTTACACGGCGGGAAGACCCAGTACTTC.

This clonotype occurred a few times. This CDR3 is CASSASGQLYNEQFF. DNA of the CDR3: TGTGCCAGCAGCGCCTCGGGACAGCTTTACAATGAGCAGTTCTTC. The chain links TRBV9 to TRBJ2-1; 7 bases agree with TRBD1. Per the germline V gene, CDR1 is SGDLS and CDR2 is YYNGEE. CDR3 length equals 15 residues. With 3 bases clipped from V and 4 bases from J, the junction kept 7 bases outside the gene matches. Using reference TRBV9 and TRBJ2-1 for the parts outside the CDR3, the full variable domain is DSGVTQTPKHLITATGQRVTLRCSPRSGDLSVYWYQQSLDQGLQFLIQYYNGEERAKGNILERFSAQQFPDLHSELNLSSLELGDSALYFCASSASGQLYNEQFFGPGTRLTVL.

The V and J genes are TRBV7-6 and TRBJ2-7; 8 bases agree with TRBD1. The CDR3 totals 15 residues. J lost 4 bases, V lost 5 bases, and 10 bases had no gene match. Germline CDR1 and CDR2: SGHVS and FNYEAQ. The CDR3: CASSRGQDHRYEQYF. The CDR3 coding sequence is TGTGCCAGCAGCCGGGGACAGGATCACCGTTACGAGCAGTACTTC.

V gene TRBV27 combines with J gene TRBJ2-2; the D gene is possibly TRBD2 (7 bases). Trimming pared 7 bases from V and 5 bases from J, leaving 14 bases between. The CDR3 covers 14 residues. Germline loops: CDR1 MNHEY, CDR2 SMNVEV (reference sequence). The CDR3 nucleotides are TGTGCCAGCATCGGCGGGGGCGGAACCGGGGAGCTGTTTTTT. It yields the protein CASIGGGGTGELFF.

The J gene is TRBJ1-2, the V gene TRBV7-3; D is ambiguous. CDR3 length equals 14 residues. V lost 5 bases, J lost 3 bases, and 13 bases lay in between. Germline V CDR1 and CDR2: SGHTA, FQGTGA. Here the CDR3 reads CASSTGPQDYGYTF. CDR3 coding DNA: TGTGCCAGCAGCACCGGCCCTCAAGACTATGGCTACACCTTC.

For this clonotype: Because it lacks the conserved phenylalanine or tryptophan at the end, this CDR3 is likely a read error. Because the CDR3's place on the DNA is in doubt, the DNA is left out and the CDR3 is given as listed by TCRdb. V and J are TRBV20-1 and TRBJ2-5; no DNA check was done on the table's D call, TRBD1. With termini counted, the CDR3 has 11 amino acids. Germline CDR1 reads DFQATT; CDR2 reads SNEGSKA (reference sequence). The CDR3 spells CSARDGAGRGP.

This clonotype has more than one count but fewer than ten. CDR3 region: CASSVVSPGTPEAFF. CDR3 DNA sequence: TGTGCCAGCAGCGTAGTGAGTCCAGGGACCCCTGAAGCTTTCTTT. This chain joins TRBV9 and TRBJ1-1; D is possibly TRBD1 (5 bases). The ends were cut back, 0 bases at V and 6 bases at J, with 15 bases in the middle. Germline loops: CDR1 SGDLS, CDR2 YYNGEE. The CDR3 sequence is 15 residues long.

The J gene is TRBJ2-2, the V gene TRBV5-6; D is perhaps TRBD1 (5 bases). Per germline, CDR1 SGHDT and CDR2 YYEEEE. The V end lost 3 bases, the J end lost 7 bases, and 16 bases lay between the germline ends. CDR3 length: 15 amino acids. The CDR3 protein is CASSWTTERHGELFF. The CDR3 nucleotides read TGTGCCAGCAGCTGGACGACAGAACGGCACGGGGAGCTGTTTTTT.

This chain's CDR3 is CASSWGKAEQYF. The DNA of the CDR3 is TGTGCCAGCTCCTGGGGAAAGGCCGAGCAGTATTTT. V and J are TRBV25-1 and TRBJ2-3; D not resolved. With 8 bases removed from V and 11 bases from J, the gap between germline ends came to 17 bases. The CDR3 consists of 12 residues. Germline assignment: CDR1 MGHDK and CDR2 SYGVNS.

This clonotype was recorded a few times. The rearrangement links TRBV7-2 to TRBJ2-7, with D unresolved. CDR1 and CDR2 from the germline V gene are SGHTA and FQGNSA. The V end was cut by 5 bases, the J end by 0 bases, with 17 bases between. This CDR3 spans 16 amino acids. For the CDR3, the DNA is TGTGCCAGCAGCCCTGTAACCCGCCGCGTCTCCTACGAGCAGTACTTC. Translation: CASSPVTRRVSYEQYF.

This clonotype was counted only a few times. CDR3: CASSFRKDSTGELFF. The CDR3 coding sequence is TGTGCCAGCAGCTTTAGAAAGGACAGCACCGGGGAGCTGTTTTTT. The chain uses TRBV7-2 and TRBJ2-2, with D possibly being TRBD1 (6 bases). Germline CDR1 reads SGHTA; CDR2 reads FQGNSA. Trimming took 3 bases from V and 4 from J, leaving 12 bases between them. There are 15 residues in the CDR3. Full variable domain (missing parts from reference TRBV7-2 and TRBJ2-2): GAGVSQSPSNKVTEKGKDVELRCDPISGHTALYWYRQSLGQGLEFLIYFQGNSAPDKSGLPSDRFSAERTGGSVSTLTIQRTQQEDSAVYLCASSFRKDSTGELFFGEGSRLTVL.

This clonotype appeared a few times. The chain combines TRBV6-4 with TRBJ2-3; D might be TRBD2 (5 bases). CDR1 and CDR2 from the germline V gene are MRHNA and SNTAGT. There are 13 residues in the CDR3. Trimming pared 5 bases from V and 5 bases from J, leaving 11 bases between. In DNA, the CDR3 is TGTGCCAGCAGTTGGCTAGCAGAAGATACGCAGTATTTT. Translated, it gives CASSWLAEDTQYF.

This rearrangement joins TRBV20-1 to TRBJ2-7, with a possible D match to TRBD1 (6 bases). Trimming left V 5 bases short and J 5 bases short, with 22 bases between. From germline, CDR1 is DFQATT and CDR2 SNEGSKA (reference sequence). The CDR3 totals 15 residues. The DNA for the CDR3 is TGCAGTGCTGCCTCCGGGACACTTCCAAATCACGAGCAGTACTTC. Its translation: CSAASGTLPNHEQYF.

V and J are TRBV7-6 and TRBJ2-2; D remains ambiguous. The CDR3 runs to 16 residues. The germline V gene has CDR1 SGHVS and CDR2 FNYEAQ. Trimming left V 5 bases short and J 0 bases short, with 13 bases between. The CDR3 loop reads CASSHGPYPNTGELFF. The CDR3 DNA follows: TGTGCCAGCAGCCATGGGCCCTATCCGAACACCGGGGAGCTGTTTTTT.

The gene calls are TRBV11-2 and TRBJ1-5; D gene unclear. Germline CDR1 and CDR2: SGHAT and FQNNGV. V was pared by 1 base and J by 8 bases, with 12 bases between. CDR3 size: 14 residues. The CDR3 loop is CASSLGVPEEPQHF. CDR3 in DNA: TGTGCCAGCAGCTTAGGGGTCCCGGAAGAGCCCCAGCATTTT.

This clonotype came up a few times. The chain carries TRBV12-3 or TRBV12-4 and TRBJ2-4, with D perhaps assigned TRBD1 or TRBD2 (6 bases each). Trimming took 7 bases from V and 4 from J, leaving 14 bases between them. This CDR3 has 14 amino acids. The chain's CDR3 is CASTLGGTKNIQYF. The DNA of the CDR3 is TGTGCCAGCACCCTTGGGGGGACAAAAAACATTCAGTACTTC.

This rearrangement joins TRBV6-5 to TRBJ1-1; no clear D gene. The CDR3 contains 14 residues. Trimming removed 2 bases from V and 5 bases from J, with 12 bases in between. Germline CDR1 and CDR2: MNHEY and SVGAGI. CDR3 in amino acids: CASSYPGGGTEAFF. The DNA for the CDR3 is TGTGCCAGCAGTTACCCGGGTGGAGGGACTGAAGCTTTCTTT.

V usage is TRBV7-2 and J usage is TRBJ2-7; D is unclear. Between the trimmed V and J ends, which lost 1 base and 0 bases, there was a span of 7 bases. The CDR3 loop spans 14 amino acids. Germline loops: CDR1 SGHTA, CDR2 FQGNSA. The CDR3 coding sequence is TGTGCCAGCAGCTTAGATACGGGCTCCTACGAGCAGTACTTC. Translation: CASSLDTGSYEQYF.

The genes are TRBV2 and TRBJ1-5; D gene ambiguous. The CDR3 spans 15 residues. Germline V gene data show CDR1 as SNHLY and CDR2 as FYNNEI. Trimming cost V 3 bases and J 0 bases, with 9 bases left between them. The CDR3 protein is CASSDWHFSNQPQHF. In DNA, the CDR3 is TGTGCCAGCAGTGATTGGCACTTTAGCAATCAGCCCCAGCATTTT.